These T cell receptor beta chains were read from a single sample in a study of vaccination and CD4 T cells after COVID-19. TCRdb re-called the PCR reads with MiXCR, one entry per CDR3 protein. The sample lists about 14,000 distinct CDR3 sequences, more than 55% occurring once. The specimen comprised CD4+ T cells from blood, sampled after SARS-CoV-2 vaccination. The receptors were sampled from a human donor who had recovered from COVID-19. The CDR3 runs from the conserved cysteine through the conserved F or W. A D gene is named only where the DNA matches it firmly. Not all rows give a size; the values are once, few, many and, for expanded clones, a class.

size: -
D: -
J: TRBJ2-4
V: TRBV6-1
CDR3: CASTDEGRLAKNIQYF
DNA: TGTGCCAGCACCGACGAAGGGAGGTTAGCCAAAAACATTCAGTACTTC

size: few
D: TRBD1
J: TRBJ1-2
V: TRBV7-2
CDR3: CASSQGQGDYGYTF
DNA: TGTGCCAGCAGCCAAGGACAGGGCGACTATGGCTACACCTTC

size: -
D: TRBD2
J: TRBJ2-5
V: TRBV7-3
CDR3: CASSLAGGQETQYF
DNA: TGTGCCAGCAGCTTAGCGGGAGGCCAAGAGACCCAGTACTTC

size: -
D: -
J: TRBJ2-7
V: TRBV21-1
CDR3: CASSKVRRAGVFSEQYF
DNA: TGTGCCAGCAGCAAAGTCAGGCGGGCGGGTGTTTTTAGCGAACAGTACTTC

size: -
D: -
J: TRBJ1-2
V: TRBV28
CDR3: CASSLFETGGYGYTF
DNA: TGTGCCAGCAGTTTATTCGAGACGGGGGGGTATGGCTACACCTTC

size: -
D: TRBD2
J: TRBJ2-1
V: TRBV27
CDR3: CASSGAGVFHEQFF
DNA: TGTGCCAGCAGTGGAGCGGGAGTCTTTCATGAGCAGTTCTTC

size: -
D: -
J: TRBJ1-4
V: TRBV20-1
CDR3: CSARPGSVDEKLFF
DNA: TGCAGTGCTCGCCCGGGCTCGGTGGATGAAAAACTGTTTTTT

size: -
D: -
J: TRBJ1-2
V: TRBV2
CDR3: CASSESGTGRGYTF
DNA: TGTGCCAGCAGTGAATCCGGCACGGGACGAGGCTACACCTTC

size: -
D: TRBD1
J: TRBJ1-1
V: TRBV28
CDR3: CASSALYRGKSTEAFF
DNA: TGTGCCAGCAGTGCCCTATACAGGGGTAAGTCCACTGAAGCTTTCTTT

size: -
D: -
J: TRBJ2-3
V: TRBV6-2/TRBV6-3
CDR3: CASSYDTDTQYF
DNA: TGTGCCAGCAGTTATGACACAGATACGCAGTATTTT

size: -
D: -
J: TRBJ2-1
V: TRBV4-1
CDR3: CASSQPARGPYNEQFF
DNA: TGCGCCAGCAGCCAACCCGCACGCGGACCGTACAATGAGCAGTTCTTC

size: -
D: TRBD2
J: TRBJ2-7
V: TRBV15
CDR3: CATSNGLAESSYEQYF
DNA: TGTGCCACCAGCAACGGACTAGCTGAAAGCTCCTACGAGCAGTACTTC

size: -
D: -
J: TRBJ1-5
V: TRBV2
CDR3: CASSDKGFHNQPQHF
DNA: TGTGCCAGCAGTGACAAGGGTTTCCACAATCAGCCCCAGCATTTT

size: -
D: TRBD1
J: TRBJ2-7
V: TRBV6-1
CDR3: CASSPRDRSYEQYF
DNA: TGTGCCAGCAGCCCCCGGGACAGATCCTACGAGCAGTACTTC

size: -
D: TRBD1
J: TRBJ2-5
V: TRBV6-5
CDR3: CASSYGQAGLIQYF
DNA: TGTGCCAGCAGTTACGGACAGGCTGGGTTGATCCAGTACTTC

size: -
D: -
J: TRBJ2-1
V: TRBV6-5
CDR3: CASSYRQDYNEQFF
DNA: TGTGCCAGCAGTTACAGACAGGACTACAATGAGCAGTTCTTC

size: few
D: -
J: TRBJ1-2
V: TRBV19
CDR3: CASREQLLDGYTF
DNA: TGTGCCAGTAGAGAACAGCTTTTGGATGGCTACACCTTC

size: -
D: -
J: TRBJ2-7
V: TRBV7-8
CDR3: CASSHRRAPSYEQYF
DNA: TGTGCCAGCAGCCATCGGCGGGCTCCCTCCTACGAGCAGTACTTC

size: -
D: TRBD2
J: TRBJ2-1
V: TRBV20-1
CDR3: CSAQPGTRSNEQFF
DNA: TGCAGTGCTCAGCCCGGGACTAGGAGCAATGAGCAGTTCTTC

size: -
D: TRBD1
J: TRBJ1-2
V: TRBV2
CDR3: CASTDGQVGYGYTF
DNA: TGTGCCAGCACCGACGGACAGGTTGGCTATGGCTACACCTTC

size: -
D: TRBD1
J: TRBJ1-1
V: TRBV5-8
CDR3: CASSFQGALTEAFF
DNA: TGTGCCAGCAGCTTTCAGGGGGCGCTGACTGAAGCTTTCTTT

size: -
D: -
J: TRBJ1-6
V: TRBV7-2
CDR3: CASSLQGSGNNSPLHF
DNA: TGTGCCAGCAGCTTACAGGGGTCGGGGAATAATTCACCCCTCCACTTT

size: -
D: -
J: TRBJ2-5
V: TRBV2
CDR3: CASTGEAKETQYF
DNA: TGTGCCAGCACGGGGGAGGCGAAAGAGACCCAGTACTTC

size: -
D: TRBD1
J: TRBJ2-7
V: TRBV20-1
CDR3: CSAIRGLGYEQYF
DNA: TGCAGTGCTATCAGGGGGTTGGGCTACGAGCAGTACTTC